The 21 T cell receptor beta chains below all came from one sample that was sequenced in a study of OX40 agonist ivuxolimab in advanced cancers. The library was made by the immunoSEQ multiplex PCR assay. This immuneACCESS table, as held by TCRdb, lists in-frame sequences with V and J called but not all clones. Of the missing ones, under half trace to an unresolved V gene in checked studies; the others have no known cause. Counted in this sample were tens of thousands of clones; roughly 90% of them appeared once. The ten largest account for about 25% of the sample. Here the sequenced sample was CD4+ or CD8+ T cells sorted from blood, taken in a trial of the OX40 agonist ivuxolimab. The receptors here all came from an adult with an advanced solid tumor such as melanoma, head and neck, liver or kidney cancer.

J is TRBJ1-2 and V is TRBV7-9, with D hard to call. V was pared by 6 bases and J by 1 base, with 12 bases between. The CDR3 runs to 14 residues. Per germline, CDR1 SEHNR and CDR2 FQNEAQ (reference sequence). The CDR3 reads CASSSFGDNYGYTF. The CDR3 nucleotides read TGTGCCAGCAGTTCCTTTGGGGATAACTATGGCTACACCTTC.

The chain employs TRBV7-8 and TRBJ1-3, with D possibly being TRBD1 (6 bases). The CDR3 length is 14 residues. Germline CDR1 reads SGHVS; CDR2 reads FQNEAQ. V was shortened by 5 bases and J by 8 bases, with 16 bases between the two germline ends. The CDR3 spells CASSQEGVVDTIYF. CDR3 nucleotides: TGTGCCAGCAGCCAAGAGGGGGTCGTTGACACCATATATTTT.

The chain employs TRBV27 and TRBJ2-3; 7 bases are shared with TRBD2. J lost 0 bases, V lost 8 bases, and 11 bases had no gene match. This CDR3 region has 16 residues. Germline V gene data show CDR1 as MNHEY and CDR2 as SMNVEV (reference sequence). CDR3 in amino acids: CASPSAGDSSTDTQYF. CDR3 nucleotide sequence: TGTGCCAGCCCTAGCGCGGGGGATTCTAGCACAGATACGCAGTATTTT.

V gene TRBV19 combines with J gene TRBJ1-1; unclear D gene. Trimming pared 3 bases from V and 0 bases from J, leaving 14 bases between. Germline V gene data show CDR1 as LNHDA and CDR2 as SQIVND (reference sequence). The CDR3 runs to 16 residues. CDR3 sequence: CASSINLGRMNTEAFF. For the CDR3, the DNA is TGTGCCAGTAGTATTAATCTCGGACGGATGAACACTGAAGCTTTCTTT.

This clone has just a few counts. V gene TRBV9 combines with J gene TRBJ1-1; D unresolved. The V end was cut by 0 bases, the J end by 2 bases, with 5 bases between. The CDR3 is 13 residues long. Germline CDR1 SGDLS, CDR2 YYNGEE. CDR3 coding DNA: TGTGCCAGCAGCGTAGGGATTAACACTGAAGCTTTCTTT. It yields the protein CASSVGINTEAFF.

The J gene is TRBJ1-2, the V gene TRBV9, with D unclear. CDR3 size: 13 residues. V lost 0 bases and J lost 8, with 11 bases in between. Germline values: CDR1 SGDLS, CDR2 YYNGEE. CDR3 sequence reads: CASSVEPPGGYTF. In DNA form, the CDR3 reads TGTGCCAGCAGCGTAGAGCCGCCTGGCGGCTACACCTTC.

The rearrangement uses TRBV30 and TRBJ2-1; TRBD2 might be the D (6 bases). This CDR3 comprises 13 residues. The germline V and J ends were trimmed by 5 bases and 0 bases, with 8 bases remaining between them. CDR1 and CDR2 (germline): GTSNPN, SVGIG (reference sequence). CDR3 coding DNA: TGTGCCTGGGTGGGGGGCTCCTACAATGAGCAGTTCTTC. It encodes CAWVGGSYNEQFF. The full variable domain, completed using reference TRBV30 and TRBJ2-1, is SQTIHQWPATLVQPVGSPLSLECTVEGTSNPNLYWYRQAAGRGLQLLFYSVGIGQISSEVPQNLSASRPQDRQFILSSKKLLLSDSGFYLCAWVGGSYNEQFFGPGTRLTVL.

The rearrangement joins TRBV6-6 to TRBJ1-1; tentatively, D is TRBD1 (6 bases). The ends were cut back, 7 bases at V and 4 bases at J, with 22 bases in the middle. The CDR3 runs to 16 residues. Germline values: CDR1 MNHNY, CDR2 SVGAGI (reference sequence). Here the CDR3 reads CASIKGTLRGGTEAFF. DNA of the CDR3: TGTGCCAGCATCAAGGGGACCCTACGAGGGGGCACTGAAGCTTTCTTT.

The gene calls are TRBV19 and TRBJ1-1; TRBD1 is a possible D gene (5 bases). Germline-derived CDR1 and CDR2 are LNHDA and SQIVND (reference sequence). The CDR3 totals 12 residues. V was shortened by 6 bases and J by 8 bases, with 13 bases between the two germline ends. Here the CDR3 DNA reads TGTGCCAGTAGCCATTGGGGGATCGAAGCTTTCTTT. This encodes CASSHWGIEAFF.

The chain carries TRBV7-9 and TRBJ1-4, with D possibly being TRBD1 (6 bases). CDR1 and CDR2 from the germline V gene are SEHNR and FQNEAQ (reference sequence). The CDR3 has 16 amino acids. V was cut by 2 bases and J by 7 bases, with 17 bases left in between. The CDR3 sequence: CASSLSSGGGGEKLFF. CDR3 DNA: TGTGCCAGCAGCTTATCCTCGGGTGGGGGCGGTGAAAAACTGTTTTTT.

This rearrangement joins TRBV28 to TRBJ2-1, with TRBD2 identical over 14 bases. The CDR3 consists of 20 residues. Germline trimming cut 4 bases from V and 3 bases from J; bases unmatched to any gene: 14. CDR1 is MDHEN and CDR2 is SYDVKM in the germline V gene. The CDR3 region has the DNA TGTGCCAGCAGTTCCCATCGACTAGCGGGAGGGCCAACTAGCTACAATGAGCAGTTCTTC. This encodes CASSSHRLAGGPTSYNEQFF.

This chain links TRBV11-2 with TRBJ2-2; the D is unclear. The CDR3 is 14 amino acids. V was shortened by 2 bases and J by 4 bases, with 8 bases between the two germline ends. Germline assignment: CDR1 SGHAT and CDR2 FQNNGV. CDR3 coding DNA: TGTGCCAGCAGCTTACACGGTATCACCGGGGAGCTGTTTTTT. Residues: CASSLHGITGELFF.

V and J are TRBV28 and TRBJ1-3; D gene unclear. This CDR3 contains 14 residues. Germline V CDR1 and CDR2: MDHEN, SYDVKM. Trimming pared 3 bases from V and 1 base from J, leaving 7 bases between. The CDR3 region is CASSFRGSGNTIYF. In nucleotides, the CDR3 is TGTGCCAGCAGTTTCCGAGGTTCTGGAAACACCATATATTTT.

The CDR3 reads CASSSGQGNTYEQYF. Here the CDR3 DNA reads TGTGCCAGCAGTTCTGGACAGGGGAACACCTACGAGCAGTACTTC. V usage is TRBV6-5 and J usage is TRBJ2-7; 9 bases are shared with TRBD1. The CDR3 is made up of 15 amino acids. The V segment lost 4 bases and the J segment 2 bases; nucleotides outside the gene matches: 6. Germline-derived CDR1 and CDR2 are MNHEY and SVGAGI.

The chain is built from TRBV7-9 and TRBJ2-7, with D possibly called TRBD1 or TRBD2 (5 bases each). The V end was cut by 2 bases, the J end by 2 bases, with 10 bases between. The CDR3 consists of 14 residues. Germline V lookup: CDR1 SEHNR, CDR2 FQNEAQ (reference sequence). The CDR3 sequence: CASSLWDRPYEQYF. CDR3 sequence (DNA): TGTGCCAGCAGCTTATGGGACCGACCCTACGAGCAGTACTTC.

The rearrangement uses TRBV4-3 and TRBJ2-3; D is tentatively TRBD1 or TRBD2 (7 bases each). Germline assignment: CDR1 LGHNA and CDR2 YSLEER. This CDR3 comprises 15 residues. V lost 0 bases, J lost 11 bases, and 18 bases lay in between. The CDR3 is CASSQETGRGGRQYF. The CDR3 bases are TGCGCCAGCAGCCAAGAGACAGGGAGGGGGGGACGGCAGTATTTT.

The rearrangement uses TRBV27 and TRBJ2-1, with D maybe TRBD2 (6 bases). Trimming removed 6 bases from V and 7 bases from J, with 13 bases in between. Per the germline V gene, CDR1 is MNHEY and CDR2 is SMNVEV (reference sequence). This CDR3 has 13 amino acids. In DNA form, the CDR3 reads TGTGCCAGCAGGGGACTTTCGCTTAATGAGCAGTTCTTC. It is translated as CASRGLSLNEQFF.

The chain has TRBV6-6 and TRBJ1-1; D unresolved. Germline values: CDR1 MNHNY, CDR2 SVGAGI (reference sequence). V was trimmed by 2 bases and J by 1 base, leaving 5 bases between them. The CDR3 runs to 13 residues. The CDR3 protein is CASSYMGNTEAFF. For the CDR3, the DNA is TGTGCCAGCAGTTACATGGGGAACACTGAAGCTTTCTTT.

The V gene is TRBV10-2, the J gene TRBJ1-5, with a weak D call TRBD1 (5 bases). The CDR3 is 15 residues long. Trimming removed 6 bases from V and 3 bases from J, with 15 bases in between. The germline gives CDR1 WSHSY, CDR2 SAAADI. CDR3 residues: CASRTYRSANQPQHF. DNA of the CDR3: TGCGCCAGCAGAACCTACAGGAGTGCCAATCAGCCCCAGCATTTT.

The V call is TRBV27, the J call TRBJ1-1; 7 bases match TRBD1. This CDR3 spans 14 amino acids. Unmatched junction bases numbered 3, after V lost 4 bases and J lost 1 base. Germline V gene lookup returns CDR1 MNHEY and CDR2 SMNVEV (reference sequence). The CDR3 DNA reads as TGTGCCAGCAGTTATACAGGGGCGAACACTGAAGCTTTCTTT. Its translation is CASSYTGANTEAFF.

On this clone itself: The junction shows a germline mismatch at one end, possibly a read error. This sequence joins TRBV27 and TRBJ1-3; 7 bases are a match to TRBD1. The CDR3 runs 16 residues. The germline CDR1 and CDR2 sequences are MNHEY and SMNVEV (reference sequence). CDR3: CASSVGQINSGNTIHF. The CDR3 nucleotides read TGTGCCAGTAGCGTGGGACAGATAAACTCTGGAAACACCATACATTTT.